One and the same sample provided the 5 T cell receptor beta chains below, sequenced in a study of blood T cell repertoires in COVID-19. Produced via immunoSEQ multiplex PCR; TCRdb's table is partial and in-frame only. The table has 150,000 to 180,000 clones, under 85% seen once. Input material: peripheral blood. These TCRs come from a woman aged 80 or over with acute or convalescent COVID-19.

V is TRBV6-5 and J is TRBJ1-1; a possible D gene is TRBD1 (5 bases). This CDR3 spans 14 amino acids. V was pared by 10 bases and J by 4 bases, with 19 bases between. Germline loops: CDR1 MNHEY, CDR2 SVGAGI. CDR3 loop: CATLVGTRSTEAFF. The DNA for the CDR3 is TGTGCCACTTTGGTAGGGACTCGGTCCACTGAAGCTTTCTTT.

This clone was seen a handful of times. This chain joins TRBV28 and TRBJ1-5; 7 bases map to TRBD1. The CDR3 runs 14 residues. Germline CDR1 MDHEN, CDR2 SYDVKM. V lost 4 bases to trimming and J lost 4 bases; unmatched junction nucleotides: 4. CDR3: CASSWGTANQPQHF. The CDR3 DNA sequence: TGTGCCAGCAGTTGGGGGACAGCTAATCAGCCCCAGCATTTT.

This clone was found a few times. The CDR3 DNA reads TGTGCCAGTAGTGAGGGGACAGGGGGCGGTCAGCCCCAGCATTTT. Translation: CASSEGTGGGQPQHF. The chain couples TRBV19 to TRBJ1-5; 12 bases agree with TRBD1. The germline V gene has CDR1 LNHDA and CDR2 SQIVND (reference sequence). The ends lost 5 bases at V and 6 bases at J; junction bases unmatched: 5. The CDR3 covers 15 residues. Full variable domain (remainder filled in from reference TRBV19 and TRBJ1-5): DGGITQSPKYLFRKEGQNVTLSCEQNLNHDAMYWYRQDPGQGLRLIYYSQIVNDFQKGDIAEGYSVSREKKESFPLTVTSAQKNPTAFYLCASSEGTGGGQPQHFGDGTRLSIL.

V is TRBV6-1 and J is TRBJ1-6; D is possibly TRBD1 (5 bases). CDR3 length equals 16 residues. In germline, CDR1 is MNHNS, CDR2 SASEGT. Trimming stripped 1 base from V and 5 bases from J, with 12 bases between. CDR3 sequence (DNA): TGTGCCAGCAGTGAAGTACTGCCAGGGAATAATTCACCCCTCCACTTT. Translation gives CASSEVLPGNNSPLHF.

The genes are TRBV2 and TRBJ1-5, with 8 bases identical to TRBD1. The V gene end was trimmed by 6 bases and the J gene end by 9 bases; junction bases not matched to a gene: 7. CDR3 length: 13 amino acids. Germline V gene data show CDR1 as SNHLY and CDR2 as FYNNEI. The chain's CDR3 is CASRGTGRGPQHF. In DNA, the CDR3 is TGTGCCAGCAGGGGGACAGGACGTGGGCCCCAGCATTTT.